This T cell receptor (beta chain) was sequenced during a study of CD8+CD57+ T cells in acquired aplastic anemia. A remark on this clonotype: One end of the junction fails to match germline, which may point to a read error.

CDR3 length: 13 amino acids. From germline, CDR1 is KGHDR and CDR2 SFDVKD. TCR beta VDJ and CDR3 were profiled, and genomic DNA was the template. TCRdb reprocessed the reads via MiXCR and lists one record per CDR3 protein. Among roughly 170,000 distinct CDR3 sequences listed, around 50% were seen once. Patients selected for sequencing had displayed CD8+CD57+ cell expansion by flow cytometry. The receptor was derived from a human donor with aplastic anemia. The material sequenced was sorted CD4+, CD8+, or CD8+CD57+ T cells (not recorded which) from PBMCs. J is TRBJ2-3 and V is TRBV24-1; D gene uncertain. The CDR3, as DNA: TGTGCCACCAGTGGATTGAACACAGATACGCAATATTTT. Encoded protein: CATSGLNTDTQYF.